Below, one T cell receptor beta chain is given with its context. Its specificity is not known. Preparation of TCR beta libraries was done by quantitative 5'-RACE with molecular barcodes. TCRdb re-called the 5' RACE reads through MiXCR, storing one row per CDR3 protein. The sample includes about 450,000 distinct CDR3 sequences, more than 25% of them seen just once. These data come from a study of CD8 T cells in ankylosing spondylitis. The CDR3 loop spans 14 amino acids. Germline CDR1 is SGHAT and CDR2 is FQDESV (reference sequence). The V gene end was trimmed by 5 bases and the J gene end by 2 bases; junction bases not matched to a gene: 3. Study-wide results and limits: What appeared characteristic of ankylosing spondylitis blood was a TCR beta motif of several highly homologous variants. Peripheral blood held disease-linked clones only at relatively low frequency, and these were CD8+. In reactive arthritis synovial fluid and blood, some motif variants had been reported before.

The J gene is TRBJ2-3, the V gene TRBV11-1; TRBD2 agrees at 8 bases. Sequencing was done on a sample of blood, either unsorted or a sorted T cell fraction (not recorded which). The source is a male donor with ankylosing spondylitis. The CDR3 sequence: CASSPTSVTDTQYF. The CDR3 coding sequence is TGTGCCAGCAGCCCGACTAGCGTCACAGATACGCAGTATTTT.